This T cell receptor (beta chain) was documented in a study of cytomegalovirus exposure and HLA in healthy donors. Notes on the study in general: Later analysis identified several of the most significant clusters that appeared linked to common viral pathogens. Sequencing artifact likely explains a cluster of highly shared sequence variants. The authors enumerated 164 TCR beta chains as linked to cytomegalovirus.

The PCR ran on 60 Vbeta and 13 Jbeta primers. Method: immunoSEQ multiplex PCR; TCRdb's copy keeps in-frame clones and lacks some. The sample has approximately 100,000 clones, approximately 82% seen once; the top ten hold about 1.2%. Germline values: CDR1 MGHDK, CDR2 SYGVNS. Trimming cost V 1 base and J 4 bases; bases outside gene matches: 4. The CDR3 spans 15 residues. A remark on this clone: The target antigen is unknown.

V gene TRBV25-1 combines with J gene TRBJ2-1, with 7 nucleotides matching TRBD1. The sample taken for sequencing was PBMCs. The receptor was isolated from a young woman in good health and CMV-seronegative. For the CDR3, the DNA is TGTGCCAGCAGTGAATCCCGGGACAGTTACAATGAGCAGTTCTTC. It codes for CASSESRDSYNEQFF.